This T cell receptor beta chain was captured in a study of cytomegalovirus exposure and HLA in healthy donors. Notes on the study in general: Sequencing likely produced, as an artifact, a cluster of highly shared sequence variants.

The CDR3 contains 14 residues. V lost 10 bases and J 3 bases, leaving 16 bases between the germline ends. CDR1 and CDR2 (germline): MRHNA, SNTAGT. This PCR relied on a set of 60 Vbeta primers and 13 Jbeta primers. The authors' processing: There were about 80 million unique TCR beta chains by a later count, and 10 million to 12 million of them were shared. The repertoire was sequenced with immunoSEQ multiplex PCR; TCRdb's copy has only in-frame clones and lacks some. The V and J calls and the clone size are those of that table, but D and trimming were determined from the DNA. The sample carries about 200,000 clones, nearly 80% recorded once. As for this clone: The antigen is unknown.

V is TRBV6-4 and J is TRBJ2-1; D might be TRBD2 (6 bases). Sequenced material: PBMCs. The TCR comes from a man aged 18 to 29 in good health and CMV-seronegative. In DNA form, the CDR3 reads TGTGCCACCCGCCGGCTAGCGAACTACAATGAGCAGTTCTTC. It codes for CATRRLANYNEQFF.